This is a list of T cell receptor beta chains from one sample in a study of blood T cell repertoires in COVID-19. TCRdb's table, derived via immunoSEQ multiplex PCR, lists solely in-frame clones and lacks some. Of more than 80,000 clones in the sample, 70% to 75% were seen once. Sequenced sample: peripheral blood. Receptors were obtained from a human donor with acute or convalescent COVID-19. The donor label of this sample is uncertain. CDR3s include the opening cysteine and the closing phenylalanine or tryptophan. Fields, in order: J gene, V gene, D gene, clone size, CDR3 protein, CDR3 DNA. A D gene is named only where the DNA matches it firmly. Expanded clones are given a class, and other clones once, few, many or no size at all.

TRBJ1-1	TRBV18	TRBD1	.	CASSPSHRGYTEAFF	TGTGCCAGCTCACCATCCCACAGGGGGTACACTGAAGCTTTCTTT
TRBJ1-6	TRBV28	.	.	CATTGYFNSPLHF	TGTGCCACCACGGGATATTTTAATTCACCCCTCCACTTT
TRBJ1-5	TRBV19	.	.	CASSVEGGQPQHF	TGTGCCAGTAGTGTCGAAGGGGGTCAGCCCCAGCATTTT
TRBJ1-2	TRBV24-1	TRBD1	.	CATSDPSTGDGYTF	TGTGCCACCAGTGACCCGTCGACAGGGGACGGCTACACCTTC
TRBJ2-1	TRBV5-5	.	.	CASSFTGNSYNEQFF	TGTGCCAGCAGCTTTACAGGAAACTCCTACAATGAGCAGTTCTTC
TRBJ1-1	TRBV5-1	TRBD1	.	CASSRIQGALDEAFF	TGCGCCAGCAGCAGGATACAGGGGGCCTTAGATGAAGCTTTCTTT
TRBJ2-3	TRBV27	.	.	CASSLSGPQDTQYF	TGTGCCAGCAGTTTATCGGGGCCTCAAGATACGCAGTATTTT
TRBJ1-1	TRBV7-2	.	.	CASSPRVGGGNTEAFF	TGTGCCAGCAGCCCCCGAGTAGGGGGGGGGAACACTGAAGCTTTCTTT
TRBJ1-2	TRBV15	.	.	CATSRAGDGYTF	TGTGCCACCAGCAGAGCGGGGGACGGCTACACCTTC
TRBJ2-1	TRBV7-9	TRBD2	.	CASSSIAGGSYNEQFF	TGTGCCAGCAGCTCCATAGCGGGGGGCTCCTACAATGAGCAGTTCTTC
TRBJ1-1	TRBV6-5	.	medium-sized	CASSTKNRENTEAFF	TGTGCCAGCAGTACCAAGAACAGGGAAAACACTGAAGCTTTCTTT
TRBJ1-2	TRBV7-2	.	.	CASGNYQLGVGNYGYTF	TGTGCCAGCGGCAACTACCAACTCGGGGTGGGGAACTATGGCTACACCTTC
TRBJ1-1	TRBV5-1	TRBD1	.	CASSLGATGLSMNTEAFF	TGCGCCAGCAGCTTGGGGGCGACAGGGCTCAGCATGAACACTGAAGCTTTCTTT
TRBJ1-2	TRBV12-3/TRBV12-4	TRBD1	.	CASSSGGGGYTF	TGTGCCAGCAGTTCAGGGGGTGGTGGCTACACCTTC
TRBJ2-1	TRBV28	TRBD1	.	CASSRTGGGSPTYNEQFF	TGTGCCAGCAGTAGGACAGGGGGCGGCTCTCCTACCTACAATGAGCAGTTCTTC
TRBJ1-6	TRBV27	.	many	CASSLWHTRSGSPLHF	TGTGCCAGCAGTTTATGGCACACTAGATCGGGTTCACCCCTCCACTTT
TRBJ2-7	TRBV19	TRBD1	.	CASSRADAGTGGSYEQYF	TGTGCCAGTAGTAGGGCAGACGCCGGGACAGGGGGGAGTTACGAGCAGTACTTC